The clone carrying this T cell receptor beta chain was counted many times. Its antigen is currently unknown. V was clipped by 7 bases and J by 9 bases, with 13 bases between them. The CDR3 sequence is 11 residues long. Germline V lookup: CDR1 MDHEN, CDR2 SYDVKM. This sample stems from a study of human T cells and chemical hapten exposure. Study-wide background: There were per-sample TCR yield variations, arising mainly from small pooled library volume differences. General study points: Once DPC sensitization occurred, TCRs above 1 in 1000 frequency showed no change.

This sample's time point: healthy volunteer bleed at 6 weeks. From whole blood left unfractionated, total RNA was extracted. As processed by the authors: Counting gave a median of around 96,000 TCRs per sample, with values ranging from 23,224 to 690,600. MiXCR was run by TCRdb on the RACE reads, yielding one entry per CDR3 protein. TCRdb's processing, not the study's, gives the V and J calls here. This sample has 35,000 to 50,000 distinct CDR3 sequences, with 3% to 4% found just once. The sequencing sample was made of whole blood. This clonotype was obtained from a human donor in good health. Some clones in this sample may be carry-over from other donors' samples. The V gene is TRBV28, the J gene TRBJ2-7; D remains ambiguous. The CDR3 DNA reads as TGTGCCAGCACGGACCCGTCGGGGCAGTACTTC. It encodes CASTDPSGQYF.